This entry features one T cell receptor beta chain sequence. Its antigen remains unidentified. This sample is part of a study of monozygotic twins with inflammatory bowel disease. Study-level points and caveats: Repertoires of patients may have been made more variable by differing immunosuppressive treatments.

Template switching incorporated UMIs with a 6-nucleotide sample barcode. TCRdb reprocessed the 5' RACE reads and keeps a single row for each CDR3 protein, giving no DNA. Here the sample table reports around 410,000 distinct CDR3 sequences. In germline, CDR1 is SGHVS, CDR2 FNYEAQ. The CDR3 is made up of 15 amino acids. Investigators pulled total RNA out of whole blood and did not sort T cells. Sequenced: blood. The receptor comes from a human donor with ulcerative colitis or Crohn's disease, or a healthy co-twin of an affected twin (not recorded which). The chain combines TRBV7-6 with TRBJ2-2; TCRdb outputs TRBD1, but without DNA this stays unchecked. CDR3 loop: CASSLGQGSTGELFF.